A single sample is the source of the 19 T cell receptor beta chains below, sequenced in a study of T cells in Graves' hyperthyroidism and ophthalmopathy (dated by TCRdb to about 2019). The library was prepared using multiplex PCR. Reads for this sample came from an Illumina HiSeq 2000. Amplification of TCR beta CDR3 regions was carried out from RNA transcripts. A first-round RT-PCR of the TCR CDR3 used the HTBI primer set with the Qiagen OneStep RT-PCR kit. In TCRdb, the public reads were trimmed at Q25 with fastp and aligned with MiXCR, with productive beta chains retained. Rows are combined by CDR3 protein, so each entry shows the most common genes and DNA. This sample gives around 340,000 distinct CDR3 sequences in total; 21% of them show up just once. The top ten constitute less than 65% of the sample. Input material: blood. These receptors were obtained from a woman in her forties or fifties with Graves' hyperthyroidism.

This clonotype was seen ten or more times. As DNA, the CDR3 is TGCGCCAGCAGCAAGAGACAGGGAACCTACGAGCAGTACTTC. Amino acid sequence: CASSKRQGTYEQYF. This sequence joins TRBV5-1 and TRBJ2-7; TRBD1 matches 7 bases. The V segment lost 4 bases and the J segment 2 bases; nucleotides outside the gene matches: 6. This CDR3 contains 14 residues. Germline V gene data show CDR1 as SGHRS and CDR2 as YFSETQ. Complete variable domain (other parts from reference TRBV5-1 and TRBJ2-7): KAGVTQTPRYLIKTRGQQVTLSCSPISGHRSVSWYQQTPGQGLQFLFEYFSETQRNKGNFPGRFSGRQFSNSRSEMNVSTLELGDSALYLCASSKRQGTYEQYFGPGTRLTVT.

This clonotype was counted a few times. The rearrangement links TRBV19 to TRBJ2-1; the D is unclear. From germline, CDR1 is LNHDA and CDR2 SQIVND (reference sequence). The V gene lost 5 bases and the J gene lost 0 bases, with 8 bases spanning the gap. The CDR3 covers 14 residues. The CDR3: CASSSWNSYNEQFF. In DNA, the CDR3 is TGTGCCAGTAGTTCCTGGAACTCCTACAATGAGCAGTTCTTC.

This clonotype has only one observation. The CDR3 loop reads CATTGTANTGELFF. The CDR3, as DNA: TGTGCCACCACCGGGACAGCGAACACCGGGGAGCTGTTTTTT. V and J are TRBV24-1 and TRBJ2-2; TRBD1 matches 7 bases. Germline trimming cut 8 bases from V and 0 bases from J; bases unmatched to any gene: 2. Per the germline V gene, CDR1 is KGHDR and CDR2 is SFDVKD. This CDR3 is 14 amino acids long.

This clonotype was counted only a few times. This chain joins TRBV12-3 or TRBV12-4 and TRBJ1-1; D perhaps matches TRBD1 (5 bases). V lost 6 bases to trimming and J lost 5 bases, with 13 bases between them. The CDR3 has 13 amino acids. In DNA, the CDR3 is TGTGCCAGCAGACGGGACGGGACTACTGAAGCTTTCTTT. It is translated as CASRRDGTTEAFF.

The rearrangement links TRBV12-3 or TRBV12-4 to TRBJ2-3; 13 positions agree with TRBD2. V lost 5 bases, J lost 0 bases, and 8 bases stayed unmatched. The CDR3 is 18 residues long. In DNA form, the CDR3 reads TGTGCCAGCAGTCTTTATCCGGGACTAGCGGGGAGCACAGATACGCAGTATTTT. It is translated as CASSLYPGLAGSTDTQYF.

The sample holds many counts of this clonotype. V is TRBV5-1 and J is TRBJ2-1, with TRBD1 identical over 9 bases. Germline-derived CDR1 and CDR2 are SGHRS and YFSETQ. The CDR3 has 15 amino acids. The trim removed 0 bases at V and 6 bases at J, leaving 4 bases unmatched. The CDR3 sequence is CASSLGGTGLNEQFF. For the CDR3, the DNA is TGCGCCAGCAGCTTGGGTGGGACAGGGCTCAATGAGCAGTTCTTC.

DNA for the CDR3: TGTGCCAGCAGCCTTAACGCGGGACAGCCTGGCTACACCTTC. Protein: CASSLNAGQPGYTF. The J gene is TRBJ1-2, the V gene TRBV13, with 7 bases fitting TRBD1. V lost 5 bases and J lost 7; bases outside the gene matches: 10. The CDR3 is 14 residues long. Germline V lookup: CDR1 PRHDT, CDR2 FYEKMQ (reference sequence).

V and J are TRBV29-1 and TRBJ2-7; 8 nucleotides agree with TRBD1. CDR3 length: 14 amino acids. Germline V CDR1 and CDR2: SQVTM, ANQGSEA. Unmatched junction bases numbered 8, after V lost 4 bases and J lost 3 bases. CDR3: CSVADRGLGYEQYF. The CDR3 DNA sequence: TGCAGCGTTGCCGACAGGGGATTGGGCTACGAGCAGTACTTC.

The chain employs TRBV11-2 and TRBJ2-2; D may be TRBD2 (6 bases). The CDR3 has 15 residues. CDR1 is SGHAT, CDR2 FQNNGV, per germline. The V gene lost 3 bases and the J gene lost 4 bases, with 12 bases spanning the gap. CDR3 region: CASSFVGEVTGELFF. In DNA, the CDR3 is TGTGCCAGCAGCTTTGTCGGGGAGGTCACCGGGGAGCTGTTTTTT.

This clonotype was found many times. The CDR3 here is CASIQMSEGGFDTEAFF. CDR3 nucleotides: TGTGCCAGCATCCAAATGTCTGAAGGGGGGTTCGACACTGAAGCTTTCTTT. V and J are TRBV2 and TRBJ1-1, with D possibly matching TRBD1 (6 bases). Germline V gene data show CDR1 as SNHLY and CDR2 as FYNNEI. V was trimmed by 7 bases and J by 3 bases, leaving 24 bases between them. The CDR3 is made up of 17 amino acids. The complete variable domain, with remaining parts taken from reference TRBV2 and TRBJ1-1, reads EPEVTQTPSHQVTQMGQEVILRCVPISNHLYFYWYRQILGQKVEFLVSFYNNEISEKSEIFDDQFSVERPDGSNFTLKIRSTKLEDSAMYFCASIQMSEGGFDTEAFFGQGTRLTVV.

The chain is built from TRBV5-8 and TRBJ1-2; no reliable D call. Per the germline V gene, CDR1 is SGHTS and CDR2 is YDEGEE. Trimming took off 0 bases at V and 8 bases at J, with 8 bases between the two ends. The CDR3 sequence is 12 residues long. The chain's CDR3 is CASSLGRGGYTF. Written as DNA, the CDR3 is TGTGCCAGCAGCTTGGGGAGAGGGGGCTACACCTTC.

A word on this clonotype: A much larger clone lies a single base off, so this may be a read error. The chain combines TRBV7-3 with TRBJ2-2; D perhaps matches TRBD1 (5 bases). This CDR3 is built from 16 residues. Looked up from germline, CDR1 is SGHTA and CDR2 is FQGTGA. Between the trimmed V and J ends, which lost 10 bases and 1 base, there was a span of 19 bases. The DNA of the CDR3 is TGTGCCAACAGGTCCGTTGTGGGCCTGAACACCGGGGAGCTGTTTTTT. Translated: CANRSVVGLNTGELFF.

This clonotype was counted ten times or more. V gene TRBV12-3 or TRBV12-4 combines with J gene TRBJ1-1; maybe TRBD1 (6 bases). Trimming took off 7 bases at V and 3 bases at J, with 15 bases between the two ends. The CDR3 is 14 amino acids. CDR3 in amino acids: CASTLTGRDTEAFF. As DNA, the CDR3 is TGTGCCAGCACCCTGACAGGACGCGACACTGAAGCTTTCTTT.

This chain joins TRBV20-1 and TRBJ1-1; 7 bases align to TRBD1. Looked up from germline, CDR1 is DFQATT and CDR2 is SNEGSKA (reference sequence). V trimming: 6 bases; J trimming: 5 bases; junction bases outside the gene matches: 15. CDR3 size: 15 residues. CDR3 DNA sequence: TGCAGTGCCTCAGAGGGGGCGGGGGCAAAAACTGAAGCTTTCTTT. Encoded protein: CSASEGAGAKTEAFF.

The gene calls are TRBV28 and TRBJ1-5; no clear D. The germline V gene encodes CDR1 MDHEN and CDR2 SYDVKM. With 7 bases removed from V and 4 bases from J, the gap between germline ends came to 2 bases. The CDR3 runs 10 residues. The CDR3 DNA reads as TGTGCCAGCACGAATCAGCCCCAGCATTTT. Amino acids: CASTNQPQHF.

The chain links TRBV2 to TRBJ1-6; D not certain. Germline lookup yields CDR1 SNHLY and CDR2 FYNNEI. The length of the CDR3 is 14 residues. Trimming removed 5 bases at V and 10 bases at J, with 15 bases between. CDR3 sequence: CASSLVRVESPLHF. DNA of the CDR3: TGTGCCAGCAGTTTAGTGAGGGTAGAGTCACCCCTCCACTTT.

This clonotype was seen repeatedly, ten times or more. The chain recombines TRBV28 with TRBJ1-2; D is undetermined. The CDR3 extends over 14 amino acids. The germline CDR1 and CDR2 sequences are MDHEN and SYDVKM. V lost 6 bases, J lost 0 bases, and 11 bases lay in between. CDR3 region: CASSLVKANYGYTF. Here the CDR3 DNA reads TGTGCCAGCAGCTTGGTTAAAGCTAACTATGGCTACACCTTC.

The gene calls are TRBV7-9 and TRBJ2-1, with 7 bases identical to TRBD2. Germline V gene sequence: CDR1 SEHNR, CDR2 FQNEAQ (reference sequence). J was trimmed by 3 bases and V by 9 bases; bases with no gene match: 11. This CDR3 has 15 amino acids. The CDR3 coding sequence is TGTGCCAGAAGCCCGCGGGGCGGGAGCTACAATGAGCAGTTCTTC. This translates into CARSPRGGSYNEQFF.

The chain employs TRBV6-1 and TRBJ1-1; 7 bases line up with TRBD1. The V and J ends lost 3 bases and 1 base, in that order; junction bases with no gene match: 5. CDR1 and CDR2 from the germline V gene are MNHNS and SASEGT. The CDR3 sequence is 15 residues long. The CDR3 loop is CASSDLGQQNTEAFF. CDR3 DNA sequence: TGTGCCAGCAGTGACTTGGGACAGCAGAACACTGAAGCTTTCTTT.